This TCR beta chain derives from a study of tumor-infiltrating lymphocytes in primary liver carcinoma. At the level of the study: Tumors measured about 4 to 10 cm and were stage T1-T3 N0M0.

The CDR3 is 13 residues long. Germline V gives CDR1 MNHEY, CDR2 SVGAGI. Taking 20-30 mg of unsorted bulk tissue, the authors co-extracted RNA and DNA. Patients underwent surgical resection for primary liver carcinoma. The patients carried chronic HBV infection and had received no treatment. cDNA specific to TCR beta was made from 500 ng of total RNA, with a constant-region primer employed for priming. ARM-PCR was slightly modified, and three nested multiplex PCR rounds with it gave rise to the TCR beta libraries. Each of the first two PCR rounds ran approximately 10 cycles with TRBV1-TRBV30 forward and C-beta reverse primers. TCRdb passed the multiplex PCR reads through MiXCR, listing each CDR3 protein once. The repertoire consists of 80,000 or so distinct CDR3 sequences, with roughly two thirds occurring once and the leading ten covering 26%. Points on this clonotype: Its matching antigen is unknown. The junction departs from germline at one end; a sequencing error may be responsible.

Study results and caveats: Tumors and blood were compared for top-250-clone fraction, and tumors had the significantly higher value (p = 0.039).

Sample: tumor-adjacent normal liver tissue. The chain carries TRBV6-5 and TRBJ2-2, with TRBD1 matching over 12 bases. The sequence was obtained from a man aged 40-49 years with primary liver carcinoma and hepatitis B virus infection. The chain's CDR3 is CASKGQGAGELSF. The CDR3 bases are TGTGCTAGCAAGGGACAGGGGGCCGGGGAGCTGTCCTTT.